This is a list of T cell receptor beta chains from one sample in a study of prognosis after radiotherapy for stage I lung cancer. TCRdb ran MiXCR on the multiplex PCR reads and lists one entry per CDR3 protein. The repertoire holds 11,000 to 15,000 distinct CDR3 sequences, with around 35% as singletons. The sequences come from PBMCs, collected before or after stereotactic body radiation therapy (not recorded which). All receptors come from a donor aged 50 or older with non-small cell lung cancer. Both conserved end residues are part of each CDR3. D genes are given only for firm matches. The size of a clone is reported for some rows only, either as once, few or many, or as a class for expanded clones.

TRBJ2-7 | TRBD2 | 17 | NA | TRBV7-9 | CASSRRLAGTRSYEQYF | TGTGCCAGCAGCCGACGACTAGCGGGTACGAGATCATACGAGCAGTACTTC
TRBJ1-4 | TRBD1 | 14 | NA | TRBV6-2/TRBV6-3 | CASSYSPDREKLFF | TGTGCCAGCAGTTACTCCCCGGACAGGGAGAAACTGTTTTTT
TRBJ2-5 | NA | 17 | many | TRBV9 | CASSVWDSARGEETQYF | TGTGCCAGCAGCGTATGGGACTCAGCAAGAGGGGAGGAGACCCAGTACTTC
TRBJ2-3 | TRBD2 | 18 | few | TRBV5-4 | CASSFQPTSGGRTDTQYF | TGTGCCAGCAGCTTCCAACCGACTAGCGGGGGGCGCACAGATACGCAGTATTTT
TRBJ2-3 | TRBD1 | 17 | medium-sized | TRBV24-1 | CATSLNPGTGIGDTQYF | TGTGCCACCAGTTTAAACCCCGGGACAGGGATCGGAGATACGCAGTATTTT
TRBJ2-2 | NA | 14 | NA | TRBV6-1 | CASRRLGFGRGAVF | NA
TRBJ1-6 | TRBD1 | 15 | NA | TRBV6-1 | CASSRDRGLNSPLHF | TGTGCCAGCAGCCGGGACAGGGGGCTGAATTCACCCCTCCACTTT
TRBJ1-1 | NA | 11 | many | TRBV27 | CATRGSTEAFF | TGTGCCACCCGGGGCTCGACTGAAGCTTTCTTT
TRBJ1-2 | TRBD1 | 15 | many | TRBV7-6 | CASSLDTGDYYGYTF | TGTGCCAGCAGCTTAGACACAGGGGACTACTATGGCTACACCTTC
TRBJ1-1 | TRBD1 | 14 | many | TRBV2 | CASSVRQGVGEAFF | TGTGCCAGCAGTGTTAGACAGGGGGTTGGTGAAGCTTTCTTT
TRBJ2-2 | NA | 14 | NA | TRBV5-1 | CASERDINTGELFF | TGCGCCAGCGAACGGGACATCAACACCGGGGAGCTGTTTTTT
TRBJ2-1 | TRBD1 | 15 | medium-sized | TRBV6-1 | CASSGGTGDYNEQFF | TGTGCCAGCAGTGGCGGGACAGGGGACTACAATGAGCAGTTCTTC
TRBJ2-7 | TRBD2 | 13 | many | TRBV15 | CATKRERGGEQYF | TGTGCCACAAAGCGGGAGAGGGGGGGCGAGCAGTACTTC
TRBJ2-7 | NA | 12 | NA | TRBV28 | CASSTRAGQQYF | TGTGCCAGCAGCACGAGGGCGGGCCAGCAGTACTTC
TRBJ2-2 | TRBD2 | 15 | many | TRBV20-1 | CSAFASGTNTGELFF | TGCAGTGCTTTCGCTAGCGGCACGAACACCGGGGAGCTGTTTTTT
TRBJ2-5 | NA | 13 | many | TRBV20-1 | CSARLLGQETQYF | TGCAGTGCTAGATTACTAGGGCAAGAGACCCAGTACTTC
TRBJ2-5 | TRBD2 | 16 | NA | TRBV12-3/TRBV12-4 | CASSSYHGTSRETKYF | TGTGCCAGCAGTTCCTACCACGGGACTAGCCGAGAGACCAAGTACTTC
TRBJ1-3 | NA | 17 | many | TRBV6-9 | CASSYLPTGTSGNTIYF | TGTGCCAGCAGTTACTTACCTACAGGGACCTCTGGAAACACCATATATTTT
TRBJ1-3 | NA | 15 | medium-sized | TRBV6-1 | CASSEASTAGNTIYF | TGTGCCAGCAGTGAAGCGTCGACAGCTGGAAACACCATATATTTT
TRBJ2-7 | NA | 12 | NA | TRBV28 | CASSSLGAQQYF | TGTGCCAGCAGTTCTCTCGGGGCCCAGCAGTACTTC
TRBJ1-6 | TRBD1 | 15 | many | TRBV11-2 | CASSLEGTGGSPLHF | TGTGCCAGCAGCTTAGAAGGGACAGGGGGTTCACCCCTCCACTTT
TRBJ2-1 | NA | 14 | NA | TRBV6-5 | CASSYVPHDNEQFF | TGTGCCAGCAGTTACGTGCCTCACGACAATGAGCAGTTCTTC
TRBJ2-1 | TRBD2 | 16 | NA | TRBV20-1 | CSARTSGGRTYNEQFF | TGCAGTGCCAGGACTAGCGGGGGGCGGACCTACAATGAGCAGTTCTTC
TRBJ2-7 | TRBD1 | 15 | NA | TRBV7-9 | CASSLAGQGSDEQYF | TGTGCCAGCAGCTTAGCAGGACAGGGGTCGGACGAGCAGTACTTC